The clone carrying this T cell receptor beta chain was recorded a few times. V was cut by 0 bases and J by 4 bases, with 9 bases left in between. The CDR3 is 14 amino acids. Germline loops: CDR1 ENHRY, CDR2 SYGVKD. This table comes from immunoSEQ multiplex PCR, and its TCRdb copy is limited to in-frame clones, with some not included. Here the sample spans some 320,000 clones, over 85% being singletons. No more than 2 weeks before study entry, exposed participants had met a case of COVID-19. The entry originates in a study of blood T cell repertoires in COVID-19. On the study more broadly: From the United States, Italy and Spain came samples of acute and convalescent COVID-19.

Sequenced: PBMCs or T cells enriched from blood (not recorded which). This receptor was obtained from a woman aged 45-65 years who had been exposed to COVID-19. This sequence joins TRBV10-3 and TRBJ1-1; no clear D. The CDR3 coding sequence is TGTGCCATCAGTGAGTCAGAGGGAAGCACTGAAGCTTTCTTT. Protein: CAISESEGSTEAFF.